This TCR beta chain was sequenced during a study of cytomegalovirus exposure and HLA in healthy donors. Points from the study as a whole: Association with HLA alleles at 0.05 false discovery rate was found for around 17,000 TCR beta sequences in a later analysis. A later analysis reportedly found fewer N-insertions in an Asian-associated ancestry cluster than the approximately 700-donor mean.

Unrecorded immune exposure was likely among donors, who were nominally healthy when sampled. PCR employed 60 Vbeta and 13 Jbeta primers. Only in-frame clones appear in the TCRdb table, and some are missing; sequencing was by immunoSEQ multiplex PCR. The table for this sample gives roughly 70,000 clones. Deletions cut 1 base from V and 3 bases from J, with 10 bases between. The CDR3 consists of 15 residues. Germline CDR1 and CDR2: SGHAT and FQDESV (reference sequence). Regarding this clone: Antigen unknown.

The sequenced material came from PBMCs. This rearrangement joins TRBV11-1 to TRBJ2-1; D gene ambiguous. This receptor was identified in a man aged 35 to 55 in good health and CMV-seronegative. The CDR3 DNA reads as TGTGCCAGCAGCTTAGGACACAATATCTACAATGAGCAGTTCTTC. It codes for CASSLGHNIYNEQFF.